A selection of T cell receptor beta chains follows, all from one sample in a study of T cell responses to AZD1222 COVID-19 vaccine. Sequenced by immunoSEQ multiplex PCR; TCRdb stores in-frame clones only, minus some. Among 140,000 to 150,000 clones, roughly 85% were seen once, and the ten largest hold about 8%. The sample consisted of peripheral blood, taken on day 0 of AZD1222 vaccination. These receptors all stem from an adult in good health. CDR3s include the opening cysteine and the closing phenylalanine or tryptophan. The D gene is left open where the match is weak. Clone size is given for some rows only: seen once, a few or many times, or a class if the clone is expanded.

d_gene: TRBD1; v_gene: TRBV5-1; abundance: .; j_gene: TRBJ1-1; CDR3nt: TGCGCCAGCAGCCTTCAGACAGGGACGAACACTGAAGCTTTCTTT; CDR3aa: CASSLQTGTNTEAFF
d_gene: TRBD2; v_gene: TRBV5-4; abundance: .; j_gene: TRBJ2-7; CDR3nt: TGTGCCAGCAGCTGGGGGACTAGCGGTCCCTACGAGCAGTACTTC; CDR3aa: CASSWGTSGPYEQYF
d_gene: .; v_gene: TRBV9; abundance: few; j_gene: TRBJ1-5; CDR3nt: TGTGCCAGCAGCTCCAAGGCGAGGGCAGAGAGGAGAAGCAATCAGCCCCAGCATTTT; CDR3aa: CASSSKARAERRSNQPQHF
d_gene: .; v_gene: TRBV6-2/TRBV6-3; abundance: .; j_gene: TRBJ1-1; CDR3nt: TGTGCCAGCAGTTACCCAGGGGCCCAGAACACTGAAGCTTTCTTT; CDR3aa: CASSYPGAQNTEAFF
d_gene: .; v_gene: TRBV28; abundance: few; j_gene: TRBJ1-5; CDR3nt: TGTGCCAGCAAAGACACTCTTTTTAATCAGCCCCAGCATTTT; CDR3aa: CASKDTLFNQPQHF
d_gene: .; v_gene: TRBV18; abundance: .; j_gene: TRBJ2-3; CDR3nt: TGTGCCAGCTCACCACTAGCGGACTTCACAGATACGCAGTATTTT; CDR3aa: CASSPLADFTDTQYF
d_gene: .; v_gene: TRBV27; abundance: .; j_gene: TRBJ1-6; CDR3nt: TGTGCCAGCAGTTTTCTAGATTCACCCCTCCACTTT; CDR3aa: CASSFLDSPLHF
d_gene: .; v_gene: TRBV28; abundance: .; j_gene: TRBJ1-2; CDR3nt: TGTGCCACCACTTGGACAGCCGCTAACTATGGCTACACCTTC; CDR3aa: CATTWTAANYGYTF
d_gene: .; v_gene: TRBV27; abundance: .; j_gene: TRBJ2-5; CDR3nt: TGTGCCAGCAGTTTACTCGAGGGTGAGACCCAGTACTTC; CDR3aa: CASSLLEGETQYF
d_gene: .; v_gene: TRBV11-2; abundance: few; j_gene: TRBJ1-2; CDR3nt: TGTGCCAGCAACCCCCCCACATATGGCATCTATGGCTACACCTTC; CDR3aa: CASNPPTYGIYGYTF
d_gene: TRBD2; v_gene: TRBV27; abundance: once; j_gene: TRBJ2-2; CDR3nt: TGTGCCAGCAGTTTACGGGGGACTAGCGGGGCCGCCGGGGAGCTGTTTTTT; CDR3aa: CASSLRGTSGAAGELFF
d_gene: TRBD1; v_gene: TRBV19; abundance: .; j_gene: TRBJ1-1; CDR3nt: TGTGCCAGTAGGACGGACAGGGGAAAGTCTCAAGCTTTCTTT; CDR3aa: CASRTDRGKSQAFF
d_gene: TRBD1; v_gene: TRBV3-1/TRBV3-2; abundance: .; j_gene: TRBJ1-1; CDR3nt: TGTGCCAGCAGCCAAGTTACAGGGGGAACTGAAGCTTTCTTT; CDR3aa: CASSQVTGGTEAFF
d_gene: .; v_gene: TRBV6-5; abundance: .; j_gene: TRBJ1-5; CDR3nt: TGTGCCAGCAGTAGAGACAGGAGTAGCAATCAGCCCCAGCATTTT; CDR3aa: CASSRDRSSNQPQHF
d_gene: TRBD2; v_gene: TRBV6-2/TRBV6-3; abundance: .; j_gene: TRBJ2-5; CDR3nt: TGTGCCAGCAGTTTCAGCTGGGAGGGCCAGTACTTC; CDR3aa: CASSFSWEGQYF
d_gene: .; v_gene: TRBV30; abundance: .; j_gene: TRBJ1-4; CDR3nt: TGTGCCTGGAGTGTAGGGGGACCCGCGAATGAAAAACTGTTTTTT; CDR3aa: CAWSVGGPANEKLFF
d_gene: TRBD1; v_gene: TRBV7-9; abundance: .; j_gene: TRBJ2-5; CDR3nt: TGTGCCAGCAGCCATGACAGGGAAGGGGCCCAGTACTTC; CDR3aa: CASSHDREGAQYF
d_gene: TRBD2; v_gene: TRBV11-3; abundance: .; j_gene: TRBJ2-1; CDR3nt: TGTGCCAGCAGCTTGGATTGGACTAGCGGGAGGGCCTACAATGAGCAGTTCTTC; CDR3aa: CASSLDWTSGRAYNEQFF
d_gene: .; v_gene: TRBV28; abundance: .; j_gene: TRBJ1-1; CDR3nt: TGTGCCAGCAGTTACAGGGCCCTGAACACTGAAGCTTTCTTT; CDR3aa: CASSYRALNTEAFF
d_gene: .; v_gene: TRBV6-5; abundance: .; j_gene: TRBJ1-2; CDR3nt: TGTGCCTGGCAGGGGTGGGAGAACTATGGCTACACCTTC; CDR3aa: CAWQGWENYGYTF
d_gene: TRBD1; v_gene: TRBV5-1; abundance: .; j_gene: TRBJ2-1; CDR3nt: TGCGCCAGCAGCTCCAGGGCAGGGGGCATTAAGAATGAGCAGTTCTTC; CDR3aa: CASSSRAGGIKNEQFF
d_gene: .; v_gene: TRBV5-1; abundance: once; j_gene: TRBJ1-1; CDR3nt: TGCGCCAGCAGCTTAGGGGCCAGGTGGACTGAAGCTTTCTTT; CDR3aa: CASSLGARWTEAFF
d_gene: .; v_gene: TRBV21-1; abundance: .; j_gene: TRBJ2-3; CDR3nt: TGTGCCAGCAGCAACTCAGGGGGGGTGGACACAGATACGCAGTATTTT; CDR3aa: CASSNSGGVDTDTQYF
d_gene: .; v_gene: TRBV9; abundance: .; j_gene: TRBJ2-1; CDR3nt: TGTGCCAGCAGCGTGGCTTCCTCCTACAATGAGCAGTTCTTC; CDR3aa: CASSVASSYNEQFF
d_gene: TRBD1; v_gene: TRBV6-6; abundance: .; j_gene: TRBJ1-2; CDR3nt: TGTGCCAGCAGTTATGGCGGGACAGCCTATGGCTACACCTTC; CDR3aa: CASSYGGTAYGYTF
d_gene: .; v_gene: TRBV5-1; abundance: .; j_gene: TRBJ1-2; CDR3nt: TGCGCCAGCAGCATAAACAGTTTCTCGCCTGGCTACACCTTC; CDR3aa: CASSINSFSPGYTF
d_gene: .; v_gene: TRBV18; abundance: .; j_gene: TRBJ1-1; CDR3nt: TGTGCCAGCTCACCACCGGGCCTGGGAGGGAACACTGAAGCTTTCTTT; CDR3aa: CASSPPGLGGNTEAFF
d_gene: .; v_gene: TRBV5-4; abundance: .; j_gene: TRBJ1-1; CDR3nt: TGTGCCAGCAGCTTGGGGCTGGGGGCAACTGAAGCTTTCTTT; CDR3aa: CASSLGLGATEAFF
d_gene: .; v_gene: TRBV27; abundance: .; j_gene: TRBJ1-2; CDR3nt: TGTGCCAGCAGTTCAACACGGGAGGGGAAGGCCTATGGCTACACCTTC; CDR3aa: CASSSTREGKAYGYTF
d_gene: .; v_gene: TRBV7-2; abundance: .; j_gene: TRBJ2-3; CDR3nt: TGTGCCAGCAGCTTAACAAGGGATACGCAGTATTTT; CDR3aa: CASSLTRDTQYF
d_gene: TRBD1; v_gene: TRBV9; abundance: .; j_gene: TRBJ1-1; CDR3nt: TGTGCCAGCAGCGCCCGGGACAGGGGGCGCGGCACTGAAGCTTTCTTT; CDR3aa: CASSARDRGRGTEAFF
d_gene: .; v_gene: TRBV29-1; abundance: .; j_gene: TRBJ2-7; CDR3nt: TGCAGCGTTGATGGCTGGAGGGGTCCTACCTACGAGCAGTACTTC; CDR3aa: CSVDGWRGPTYEQYF
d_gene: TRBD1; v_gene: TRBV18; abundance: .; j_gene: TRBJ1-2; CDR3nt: TGTGCCAGCTCACCAGGGACAGGCGAGGGCTACACCTTC; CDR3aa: CASSPGTGEGYTF
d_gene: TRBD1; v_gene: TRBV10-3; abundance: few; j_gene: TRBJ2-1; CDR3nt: TGTGCCATCAGGAACCAGGGGGCGGATGAGCAGTTCTTC; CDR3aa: CAIRNQGADEQFF
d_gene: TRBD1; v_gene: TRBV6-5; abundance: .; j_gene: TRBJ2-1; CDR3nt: TGTGCCAGCAGTTACTCGAGGGGGCGCCCCGGTGAGCAGTTCTTC; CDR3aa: CASSYSRGRPGEQFF
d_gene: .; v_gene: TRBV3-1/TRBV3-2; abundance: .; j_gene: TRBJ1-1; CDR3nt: TGTGCCAGCAGCCATTCAGGGGTTTATAACACTGAAGCTTTCTTT; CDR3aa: CASSHSGVYNTEAFF